The TCR beta chain under discussion was sequenced for a study of cytomegalovirus exposure and HLA in healthy donors. The CDR3 length is 14 residues. V lost 2 bases and J 5 bases, leaving 9 bases between the germline ends. Per the germline V gene, CDR1 is MRHNA and CDR2 is SNTAGT. Study findings and constraints: Diagnosis of cytomegalovirus status made by the classifier reportedly showed high specificity and sensitivity.

The PCR employed 60 Vbeta primers together with 13 Jbeta primers. Measured with immunoSEQ multiplex PCR; TCRdb has only the in-frame clones, and not every one. Seen here are approximately 150,000 clones, approximately 81% observed once, and the top ten hold roughly 4%. On this clone: Its target is not known.

This chain links TRBV6-4 with TRBJ2-2; TRBD1 is a possible D gene (5 bases). This TCR derives from a woman aged 40 to 55 in good health and CMV-seropositive. The sequenced material came from PBMCs. In nucleotides, the CDR3 is TGTGCCAGCAGTGACAGGGGCGATACCGGGGAGCTGTTTTTT. It yields the protein CASSDRGDTGELFF.